One sample yielded the 31 T cell receptor beta chains listed below, sequenced in a study of response to subunit inactivated influenza vaccine. MiXCR was run by TCRdb on the RT-PCR reads, yielding one entry per CDR3 protein. The data hold about 540,000 distinct CDR3 sequences, with approximately 15% observed a single time. Sample: PBMCs from blood, taken roughly 12 days after vaccination. These receptors all come from a man in his fifties or sixties who received an inactivated influenza vaccine.

In its sample, this clonotype was seen many times. This chain uses TRBV30 with TRBJ2-5; 7 bases are shared with TRBD1. V dropped 5 bases and J dropped 5; count of bases not matched to a gene: 8. The CDR3 is 13 residues long. Germline assignment: CDR1 GTSNPN and CDR2 SVGIG (reference sequence). CDR3 DNA sequence: TGTGCCTGGGCCTTAGGGGGCTTTGAGACCCAGTACTTC. This sequence encodes CAWALGGFETQYF.

The chain is built from TRBV7-2 and TRBJ1-2; D not resolved. This CDR3 is built from 14 residues. Germline CDR1 is SGHTA and CDR2 is FQGNSA. V was trimmed by 3 bases and J by 2 bases, leaving 10 bases between them. The CDR3 protein is CASSLGSLNYGYTF. The CDR3 coding sequence is TGTGCCAGCAGCTTGGGCAGCCTGAACTATGGCTACACCTTC.

The CDR3 protein is CASSGSPTGANVLTF. The CDR3 coding sequence is TGCGCCAGCAGCGGCTCCCCAACTGGGGCCAACGTCCTGACTTTC. The chain links TRBV5-1 to TRBJ2-6; no clear D gene. This CDR3 has 15 residues. V was shortened by 4 bases and J by 2 bases, with 10 bases between the two germline ends. From germline, CDR1 is SGHRS and CDR2 YFSETQ.

This clonotype was seen only a few times. The chain recombines TRBV11-2 with TRBJ2-3; 12 bases map to TRBD2. J gave up 5 bases and V 5 bases, and 5 bases lay outside the gene matches. Germline CDR1 SGHAT, CDR2 FQNNGV. The CDR3 has 15 residues. The CDR3 nucleotides are TGTGCCAGCAGCCCGACTAGCGGGGGATTAGATACGCAGTATTTT. Translation: CASSPTSGGLDTQYF.

This clonotype has a handful of counts. V usage is TRBV12-3 or TRBV12-4 and J usage is TRBJ2-7, with a tentative D call TRBD1 (5 bases). There are 15 residues in the CDR3. V was clipped by 1 base and J by 2 bases, with 12 bases between them. For the CDR3, the DNA is TGTGCCAGCAGTTTAGGGGGCCTTACCCCCTACGAGCAGTACTTC. It encodes CASSLGGLTPYEQYF.

This clonotype was seen only a few times. This chain uses TRBV15 with TRBJ2-3; 7 nucleotides line up with TRBD1. The germline V gene has CDR1 LNHNV and CDR2 YYDKDF (reference sequence). V was clipped by 3 bases and J by 2 bases; unmatched bases: 5. This CDR3 contains 15 residues. The CDR3 reads CATSSRGQSTDTQYF. In DNA form, the CDR3 reads TGTGCCACCAGCAGCCGGGGACAGTCCACAGATACGCAGTATTTT. Using reference TRBV15 and TRBJ2-3 for the parts outside the CDR3, the full variable domain is DAMVIQNPRYQVTQFGKPVTLSCSQTLNHNVMYWYQQKSSQAPKLLFHYYDKDFNNEADTPDNFQSRRPNTSFCFLDIRSPGLGDTAMYLCATSSRGQSTDTQYFGPGTRLTVL.

This chain links TRBV5-1 with TRBJ1-3; D may be TRBD1 (5 bases). The CDR3 has 15 residues. Deletions cut 4 bases from V and 0 bases from J, with 11 bases between. Germline V gene sequence: CDR1 SGHRS, CDR2 YFSETQ. CDR3 loop: CASSPVTDSGNTIYF. Written as DNA, the CDR3 is TGCGCCAGCAGCCCAGTGACAGACTCTGGAAACACCATATATTTT.

This clonotype has at least ten counts. V and J are TRBV5-1 and TRBJ2-2; 9 positions agree with TRBD1. Germline assignment: CDR1 SGHRS and CDR2 YFSETQ. Losses at the gene ends were 3 bases for V and 6 bases for J; bases not matched to a gene: 6. The CDR3 has 15 amino acids. CDR3 in amino acids: CASSSRDREAGELFF. CDR3 in DNA: TGCGCCAGCAGCTCCCGGGACAGGGAGGCCGGGGAGCTGTTTTTT.

V gene TRBV5-1 combines with J gene TRBJ2-7, with 9 bases fitting TRBD1. Germline assignment: CDR1 SGHRS and CDR2 YFSETQ. V lost 4 bases to trimming and J lost 1 base; unmatched junction nucleotides: 12. This CDR3 contains 17 residues. CDR3 sequence: CASSPLASGTGSYEQYF. CDR3 sequence (DNA): TGCGCCAGCAGCCCCCTAGCATCCGGGACAGGGTCCTACGAGCAGTACTTC.

The table lists this clonotype with a few counts. The chain links TRBV4-1 to TRBJ2-4; unclear D gene. The V end was cut by 2 bases, the J end by 12 bases, with 14 bases between. The CDR3 covers 13 residues. In germline, CDR1 is MGHRA, CDR2 YSYEKL. The CDR3 DNA reads TGCGCCAGCAGCCAACAGACCCTGGGGTATCAGTACTTC. It codes for CASSQQTLGYQYF.

The genes are TRBV4-3 and TRBJ1-5, with D tentatively TRBD1 (6 bases). V lost 0 bases and J lost 6, with 12 bases in between. The CDR3 spans 15 residues. The germline gives CDR1 LGHNA, CDR2 YSLEER. The chain's CDR3 is CASSQDLQGIQPQHF. The CDR3 nucleotides are TGCGCCAGCAGCCAAGATTTACAGGGTATTCAGCCCCAGCATTTT.

The CDR3 DNA reads as TGTGCCACCAGCAGAGATTACCCGTACGAGCAGTACTTC. Protein product: CATSRDYPYEQYF. The V and J genes are TRBV15 and TRBJ2-7; D gene unclear. The germline V and J ends were trimmed by 0 bases and 4 bases, with 7 bases remaining between them. The germline CDR1 and CDR2 sequences are LNHNV and YYDKDF (reference sequence). CDR3 length: 13 amino acids.

J is TRBJ1-6 and V is TRBV19, with 7 bases aligning to TRBD1. From germline, CDR1 is LNHDA and CDR2 SQIVND (reference sequence). The CDR3 is 13 residues long. The V segment lost 7 bases and the J segment 7 bases; nucleotides outside the gene matches: 4. CDR3 protein: CASNDRANSPLHF. The CDR3 nucleotides read TGTGCCAGTAACGACAGGGCGAATTCACCCCTCCACTTT.

The chain is built from TRBV12-3 or TRBV12-4 and TRBJ2-3; D unresolved. V gave up 3 bases and J gave up 0 bases, with 10 bases separating them. The CDR3 is 15 residues long. The CDR3 protein is CASSFFLGSTDTQYF. DNA of the CDR3: TGTGCCAGCAGTTTTTTTCTAGGAAGCACAGATACGCAGTATTTT.

This clonotype was counted only a few times. The rearrangement links TRBV7-8 to TRBJ1-5; tentative D call: TRBD1 (5 bases). Trimming shortened V by 5 bases and J by 0 bases, and 20 bases separated the two germline ends. Germline CDR1 is SGHVS and CDR2 is FQNEAQ. This CDR3 region has 18 residues. CDR3: CASSLRDPSPYSNQPQHF. The CDR3 DNA is TGTGCCAGCAGCCTCCGGGACCCAAGCCCTTATAGCAATCAGCCCCAGCATTTT.

This clonotype was detected only once. The chain joins TRBV24-1 to TRBJ2-3, with 10 nucleotides matching TRBD2. Germline assignment: CDR1 KGHDR and CDR2 SFDVKD. The CDR3 extends over 17 amino acids. The V segment lost 0 bases and the J segment 5 bases; nucleotides outside the gene matches: 7. CDR3 region: CATSDLSSGSVIDTQYF. The CDR3 DNA is TGTGCCACCAGTGATTTGTCTAGCGGGAGCGTAATAGATACGCAGTATTTT.

This clonotype was seen more than once but under ten times. The chain links TRBV7-2 to TRBJ2-3; D gene ambiguous. The germline V and J ends were trimmed by 5 bases and 2 bases, with 8 bases remaining between them. Germline CDR1 SGHTA, CDR2 FQGNSA. The CDR3 loop spans 13 amino acids. CDR3: CASSLHPTDTQYF. CDR3 coding DNA: TGTGCCAGCAGCCTTCATCCCACAGATACGCAGTATTTT.

This clonotype was seen more than once but under ten times. The chain has TRBV20-1 and TRBJ2-3; D unresolved. CDR1 and CDR2 (germline): DFQATT, SNEGSKA (reference sequence). V dropped 6 bases and J dropped 1 base, with 11 bases sitting between them. The CDR3 has 13 amino acids. The CDR3 spells CSAQKDRTDTQYF. As DNA, the CDR3 is TGCAGTGCCCAAAAGGACCGCACAGATACGCAGTATTTT.

This clonotype was picked up a small number of times. CDR3 region: CSVAGTGGINEQFF. The CDR3 DNA follows: TGCAGCGTTGCCGGGACAGGGGGCATCAATGAGCAGTTCTTC. This chain links TRBV29-1 with TRBJ2-1; 12 bases match TRBD1. Trimming removed 4 bases from V and 6 bases from J; junction bases left unmatched: 4. This CDR3 region has 14 residues. CDR1 is SQVTM, CDR2 ANQGSEA, per germline.

This clonotype was seen a handful of times. This chain joins TRBV20-1 and TRBJ2-3; TRBD2 agrees at 9 bases. The CDR3 length is 15 residues. The germline CDR1 and CDR2 sequences are DFQATT and SNEGSKA (reference sequence). J gave up 2 bases and V 6 bases, and 9 bases lay outside the gene matches. CDR3 sequence (DNA): TGCAGTGCGAGCCCCGCTAGCGGGGACACAGATACGCAGTATTTT. The encoded protein is CSASPASGDTDTQYF.

This clonotype has a handful of counts. The chain recombines TRBV4-3 with TRBJ1-1; D perhaps matches TRBD1 (5 bases). CDR1 and CDR2 (germline): LGHNA, YSLEER. The V end lost 3 bases, the J end lost 5 bases, and 13 bases lay between the germline ends. CDR3 length: 14 residues. Here the CDR3 DNA reads TGCGCCAGCAGCCAGGTTAGGGCAGGGACTGAAGCTTTCTTT. Protein product: CASSQVRAGTEAFF.

A few counts support this clonotype. The chain couples TRBV4-2 to TRBJ2-4; 10 bases match TRBD1. Germline CDR1 reads LGHNA; CDR2 reads YNFKEQ. Unmatched junction bases numbered 21, after V lost 3 bases and J lost 1 base. This CDR3 has 22 residues. In DNA, the CDR3 is TGTGCCAGCAGCCATAAAAGACCGGGACAGGGGTTCTCCCTTTTCGCCAAAAACATTCAGTACTTC. Amino acids: CASSHKRPGQGFSLFAKNIQYF.

This clonotype showed up just a few times. The chain is built from TRBV7-3 and TRBJ2-2; 10 bases are shared with TRBD1. The germline V gene has CDR1 SGHTA and CDR2 FQGTGA. The trim removed 1 base at V and 2 bases at J, leaving 4 bases unmatched. This CDR3 has 17 residues. CDR3 nucleotides: TGTGCCAGCAGCTTAAAGACAGGGGGCCGAAACACCGGGGAGCTGTTTTTT. It encodes CASSLKTGGRNTGELFF.

The sample holds many counts of this clonotype. The V and J genes are TRBV12-3 or TRBV12-4 and TRBJ2-1; 7 bases match TRBD2. The CDR3 consists of 14 residues. The ends lost 7 bases at V and 0 bases at J; junction bases unmatched: 3. In nucleotides, the CDR3 is TGTGCCAGCAATCCGGGGGGCTCCTACAATGAGCAGTTCTTC. Its translation: CASNPGGSYNEQFF.

This clonotype came up many times. The rearrangement links TRBV9 to TRBJ1-2; TRBD1 agrees at 7 bases. The CDR3 is made up of 15 amino acids. Germline lookup yields CDR1 SGDLS and CDR2 YYNGEE. Unmatched junction bases numbered 11, after V lost 4 bases and J lost 5 bases. The CDR3 region is CASSRTGTAPYGYTF. CDR3 nucleotides: TGTGCCAGCAGCCGAACCGGGACAGCACCTTATGGCTACACCTTC.

The V and J genes are TRBV20-1 and TRBJ2-7, with D perhaps TRBD2 (6 bases). Germline V gives CDR1 DFQATT, CDR2 SNEGSKA (reference sequence). With 3 bases removed from V and 2 bases from J, the gap between germline ends came to 14 bases. The CDR3 covers 14 residues. CDR3 coding DNA: TGCAGTGCTAGGCGCGGAGTAGCGGCCTACGAGCAGTACTTC. Translating it yields CSARRGVAAYEQYF.

V gene TRBV20-1 combines with J gene TRBJ2-7, with a tentative D call TRBD1 (6 bases). Germline V gives CDR1 DFQATT, CDR2 SNEGSKA (reference sequence). This CDR3 is 16 amino acids long. V was shortened by 1 base and J by 6 bases, with 22 bases between the two germline ends. CDR3 nucleotide sequence: TGCAGTGCTAGAGCGACAGGTTGGGGTCGACCTGGCGAGCAGTACTTC. Amino acids: CSARATGWGRPGEQYF.

The chain employs TRBV7-2 and TRBJ2-7; 9 bases map to TRBD2. J gave up 2 bases and V 5 bases, and 4 bases lay outside the gene matches. CDR3 length equals 14 residues. Germline CDR1 is SGHTA and CDR2 is FQGNSA. CDR3 sequence: CASSPAGGAYEQYF. CDR3 coding DNA: TGTGCCAGCAGCCCAGCGGGAGGAGCCTACGAGCAGTACTTC. Supplemented by reference TRBV7-2 and TRBJ2-7, the full variable domain reads GAGVSQSPSNKVTEKGKDVELRCDPISGHTALYWYRQSLGQGLEFLIYFQGNSAPDKSGLPSDRFSAERTGGSVSTLTIQRTQQEDSAVYLCASSPAGGAYEQYFGPGTRLTVT.

This sequence joins TRBV4-1 and TRBJ2-7, with D perhaps TRBD2 (6 bases). The germline CDR1 and CDR2 sequences are MGHRA and YSYEKL. The CDR3 runs to 12 residues. Between the trimmed V and J ends, which lost 3 bases and 6 bases, there was a span of 9 bases. The CDR3 reads CASSQAGREQYF. The CDR3 DNA reads TGCGCCAGCAGCCAGGCGGGACGCGAGCAGTACTTC.

The V call is TRBV27, the J call TRBJ1-1, with a weak D call TRBD1 (5 bases). CDR1 and CDR2 from the germline V gene are MNHEY and SMNVEV (reference sequence). The length of the CDR3 is 13 residues. V lost 7 bases and J 4 bases, leaving 13 bases between the germline ends. CDR3 nucleotide sequence: TGTGCCAGCAAGCAGAGACAGAGCACTGAAGCTTTCTTT. Encoded protein: CASKQRQSTEAFF.

The table lists this clonotype with a few counts. This chain links TRBV14 with TRBJ2-7; perhaps D is TRBD1 or TRBD2 (5 bases each). This CDR3 has 16 residues. V was shortened by 0 bases and J by 2 bases, with 14 bases between the two germline ends. CDR1 is SGHDN and CDR2 is FVKESK in the germline V gene. CDR3 sequence reads: CASSQDSSGTAYEQYF. Written as DNA, the CDR3 is TGTGCCAGCAGCCAAGATTCTTCGGGGACCGCCTACGAGCAGTACTTC.